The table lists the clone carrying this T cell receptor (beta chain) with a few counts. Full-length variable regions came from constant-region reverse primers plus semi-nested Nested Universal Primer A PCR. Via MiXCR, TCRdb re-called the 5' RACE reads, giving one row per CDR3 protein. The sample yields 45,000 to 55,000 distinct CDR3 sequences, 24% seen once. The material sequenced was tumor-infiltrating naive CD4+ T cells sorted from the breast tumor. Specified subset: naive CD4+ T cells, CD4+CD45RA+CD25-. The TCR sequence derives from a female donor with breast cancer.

The CDR3 reads CASSFLQGSPLEQYF. CDR3 coding DNA: TGCGCCAGCAGCTTTCTGCAAGGGTCGCCTCTCGAGCAGTACTTC. The gene calls are TRBV5-1 and TRBJ2-7, with D uncertain. The V and J ends lost 2 bases and 6 bases respectively, with 18 bases between them. Germline assignment: CDR1 SGHRS and CDR2 YFSETQ. This CDR3 contains 15 residues.